A selection of T cell receptor beta chains follows, all from one sample in a study. TCRdb re-called the reads through MiXCR, storing one row per CDR3 protein. The sample carries roughly 15,000 distinct CDR3 sequences, approximately 34% recorded once. The sample comprised blood. The receptors here all came from a human donor. The CDR3 runs from the conserved cysteine through the conserved F or W. Fields, in order: J gene, V gene, CDR3 protein.

j_gene: TRBJ2-4; v_gene: TRBV4-3; CDR3aa: CASSQDMSSGNTIGYIQYF
j_gene: TRBJ2-1; v_gene: TRBV4-2; CDR3aa: CASSQDAAESYNEQFF
j_gene: TRBJ2-1; v_gene: TRBV4-3; CDR3aa: CTHSGSSYNEQFF
j_gene: TRBJ2-7; v_gene: TRBV4-3; CDR3aa: CASSQAPAGLPAEQYF
j_gene: TRBJ1-4; v_gene: TRBV4-3; CDR3aa: CASSQKRGGTNEKLFF
j_gene: TRBJ2-1; v_gene: TRBV4-1; CDR3aa: CASSQESNNEQFF
j_gene: TRBJ2-5; v_gene: TRBV29-1; CDR3aa: CSVDFGEISWTQYF
j_gene: TRBJ1-3; v_gene: TRBV29-1; CDR3aa: CSVPDPSGNTIYF
j_gene: TRBJ2-1; v_gene: TRBV19; CDR3aa: CASSRGTPEQFF
j_gene: TRBJ1-5; v_gene: TRBV6-2/TRBV6-3; CDR3aa: CASSYGSSQPQHF
j_gene: TRBJ1-1; v_gene: TRBV4-2; CDR3aa: CASSQSGTEAFF
j_gene: TRBJ2-7; v_gene: TRBV7-2; CDR3aa: CASSLESSGAVYEQYF
j_gene: TRBJ2-1; v_gene: TRBV4-2; CDR3aa: CASSQDDRNSGGNEQFF
j_gene: TRBJ2-7; v_gene: TRBV14; CDR3aa: CASRGAGISYEQYF
j_gene: TRBJ1-4; v_gene: TRBV20-1; CDR3aa: CSARKANEKLFF
j_gene: TRBJ2-1; v_gene: TRBV20-1; CDR3aa: CSAQTRTSGTYNEQFF
j_gene: TRBJ1-1; v_gene: TRBV12-3/TRBV12-4; CDR3aa: CASSFEETVEAFF
j_gene: TRBJ2-7; v_gene: TRBV29-1; CDR3aa: CSVAWDRKIREQYF
j_gene: TRBJ2-7; v_gene: TRBV7-9; CDR3aa: CASSTDGHEQYF
j_gene: TRBJ1-1; v_gene: TRBV18; CDR3aa: CASSPVSMGGSTEAFF
j_gene: TRBJ1-1; v_gene: TRBV5-1; CDR3aa: CASRDRGRDTEAFF
j_gene: -; v_gene: TRBV18; CDR3aa: CASSPGTGKSSYEQYF
j_gene: TRBJ1-4; v_gene: TRBV29-1; CDR3aa: CSVARGGGDEKLFF